Below, one T cell receptor (beta chain) is given with its context. Its antigen is not known. Primers included in the PCR were 60 Vbeta and 13 Jbeta primers. Sequencing used immunoSEQ multiplex PCR; TCRdb keeps in-frame clones, though not all of them. The data hold fewer than 150,000 clones, with less than 80% observed a single time. The data were obtained in a study of cytomegalovirus exposure and HLA in healthy donors. Study summary: Tens of millions of unique TCRs, all from HLA-typed donors, were included in an early release of the data. Points from the study as a whole: The authors excluded some V segments, including TRBV6-2 and TRBV6-3, as indistinguishable.

Germline V gene data show CDR1 as SQVTM and CDR2 as ANQGSEA. The CDR3 covers 14 residues. V gave up 6 bases and J gave up 0 bases; unmatched junction bases: 4. Every donor was a healthy person donating bone marrow. The specimen sequenced was PBMCs. The TCR sequence derives from a woman between 50 and 59 years old in good health and CMV-seropositive. The gene calls are TRBV29-1 and TRBJ2-2; 7 nucleotides align to TRBD1. CDR3 sequence: CSVVQGTNTGELFF. The CDR3 DNA is TGCAGCGTGGTACAGGGGACGAACACCGGGGAGCTGTTTTTT.